One sample yielded the 15 T cell receptor beta chains listed below, sequenced in a study of shared clonotypes between healthy human individuals. Assay used: immunoSEQ multiplex PCR; TCRdb lists only in-frame clones, some missing. Of hundreds of thousands of clones detected, 90% to 97% appear once; the ten largest clones hold less than 0.13%. Selected positively for CCR7 and CD45RO-negative, naive CD8 cells excluded terminally differentiated effector memory CD45RA+ cells. Specimen: naive CD8+ T cells sorted from blood. Source of these receptors: a woman younger than 45 in good health.

The chain employs TRBV6-6 and TRBJ2-7, with D possibly being TRBD1 (5 bases). The germline V gene has CDR1 MNHNY and CDR2 SVGAGI (reference sequence). This CDR3 comprises 13 residues. Between the trimmed V and J ends, which lost 0 bases and 4 bases, there was a span of 7 bases. CDR3 DNA: TGTGCCAGCAGTTACTCGCAGGGATACGAGCAGTACTTC. Translating it yields CASSYSQGYEQYF.

This rearrangement joins TRBV7-2 to TRBJ2-2; D is unclear. The V end was cut by 5 bases, the J end by 7 bases, with 14 bases between. Germline V lookup: CDR1 SGHTA, CDR2 FQGNSA. The CDR3 sequence is 14 residues long. Here the CDR3 reads CASSRLLPGGELFF. The CDR3 region has the DNA TGTGCCAGCAGCCGACTTCTACCGGGCGGGGAGCTGTTTTTT.

This chain links TRBV7-3 with TRBJ2-2; D is undetermined. Germline V gene data show CDR1 as SGHTA and CDR2 as FQGTGA. The CDR3 is made up of 14 amino acids. The ends were cut back, 2 bases at V and 1 base at J, with 5 bases in the middle. In nucleotides, the CDR3 is TGTGCCAGCAGCTTAGGCGGGAACACCGGGGAGCTGTTTTTT. Protein: CASSLGGNTGELFF.

The chain links TRBV14 to TRBJ1-1; TRBD1 is a possible D gene (5 bases). CDR1 and CDR2 from the germline V gene are SGHDN and FVKESK. The V and J ends lost 3 bases and 4 bases respectively, with 9 bases between them. The CDR3 runs to 13 residues. CDR3 residues: CASSHGAATEAFF. DNA of the CDR3: TGTGCCAGCAGCCATGGGGCAGCCACTGAAGCTTTCTTT. The full variable domain, its missing parts supplied by reference TRBV14 and TRBJ1-1, is EAGVTQFPSHSVIEKGQTVTLRCDPISGHDNLYWYRRVMGKEIKFLLHFVKESKQDESGMPNNRFLAERTGGTYSTLKVQPAELEDSGVYFCASSHGAATEAFFGQGTRLTVV.

This clone has just one count. The gene calls are TRBV27 and TRBJ2-1; TRBD2 matches 8 bases. Trimming at V came to 10 bases and at J to 0 bases, leaving 8 bases not matched to a gene. Germline V gene data show CDR1 as MNHEY and CDR2 as SMNVEV (reference sequence). The CDR3 has 15 amino acids. DNA for the CDR3: TGTGCCACCCACCCCGGGACTAGCTCCTACAATGAGCAGTTCTTC. This gives the protein CATHPGTSSYNEQFF.

The V call is TRBV4-1, the J call TRBJ1-4; the D is unclear. This CDR3 has 16 residues. In germline, CDR1 is MGHRA, CDR2 YSYEKL. Trimming took off 1 base at V and 0 bases at J, with 9 bases between the two ends. CDR3 DNA sequence: TGCGCCAGCAGCCAAGGGAGTCGCGCAACTAATGAAAAACTGTTTTTT. Translation gives CASSQGSRATNEKLFF.

This clone was recorded only once. The V and J genes are TRBV6-6 and TRBJ2-2; D gene unclear. The CDR3 loop spans 11 amino acids. Germline CDR1 reads MNHNY; CDR2 reads SVGAGI (reference sequence). Trimming left V 9 bases short and J 5 bases short, with 7 bases between. CDR3 in DNA: TGTGCCAGTACAAGGACCGGGGAGCTGTTTTTT. Translated: CASTRTGELFF.

The chain links TRBV28 to TRBJ2-2; D ambiguous. CDR3 length equals 13 residues. Trimming took 5 bases from V and 7 from J, leaving 11 bases between them. CDR1 and CDR2 (germline): MDHEN, SYDVKM. The CDR3 nucleotides are TGTGCCAGCAGTGCGTATAAGGTCGGGGAGCTGTTTTTT. As protein: CASSAYKVGELFF.

The rearrangement joins TRBV5-4 to TRBJ1-2, with a weak D call TRBD1 (5 bases). The CDR3 spans 14 residues. CDR1 and CDR2 from the germline V gene are SGHNT and YYREEE (reference sequence). V lost 3 bases and J 6 bases, leaving 15 bases between the germline ends. CDR3 in DNA: TGTGCCAGCAGCTACGGGGGGGGAGAGAATGGCTACACCTTC. Its protein is CASSYGGGENGYTF.

The CDR3 bases are TGTGCCAGCAGCGGGACCTCGAACACCGGGGAGCTGTTTTTT. Amino acids: CASSGTSNTGELFF. This chain joins TRBV9 and TRBJ2-2; D is undetermined. Deletions cut 3 bases from V and 0 bases from J, with 6 bases between. Germline CDR1 reads SGDLS; CDR2 reads YYNGEE. The CDR3 sequence is 14 residues long.

The chain joins TRBV4-1 to TRBJ2-2; no firm D call. This CDR3 is built from 14 residues. V was shortened by 0 bases and J by 4 bases, with 6 bases between the two germline ends. The germline V gene encodes CDR1 MGHRA and CDR2 YSYEKL. The CDR3 DNA reads as TGCGCCAGCAGCCAAGACAGTTCCACCGGGGAGCTGTTTTTT. As protein: CASSQDSSTGELFF.

J is TRBJ2-3 and V is TRBV2; tentatively, D is TRBD2 (6 bases). Germline lookup yields CDR1 SNHLY and CDR2 FYNNEI. The V end was cut by 6 bases, the J end by 1 base, with 14 bases between. The CDR3 length is 15 residues. CDR3 residues: CASSSGLGRTDTQYF. CDR3 sequence (DNA): TGTGCCAGCAGCTCGGGACTGGGGCGCACAGATACGCAGTATTTT.

The chain joins TRBV30 to TRBJ2-2, with unresolved D. Germline CDR1 is GTSNPN and CDR2 is SVGIG (reference sequence). Trimming stripped 2 bases from V and 3 bases from J, with 1 base between. The CDR3 contains 11 residues. CDR3 coding DNA: TGTGCCTGGAGTCACACCGGGGAGCTGTTTTTT. As protein: CAWSHTGELFF.

This clone has a single count. The chain employs TRBV27 and TRBJ1-4; 8 bases are a match to TRBD1. The V and J ends lost 5 bases and 10 bases, in that order; junction bases with no gene match: 9. The CDR3 loop spans 14 amino acids. CDR1 and CDR2 (germline): MNHEY, SMNVEV (reference sequence). CDR3 sequence: CASSTRQGQGKLFF. Written as DNA, the CDR3 is TGTGCCAGCAGTACCAGACAGGGGCAGGGAAAACTGTTTTTT. The full variable domain, completed using reference TRBV27 and TRBJ1-4, is EAQVTQNPRYLITVTGKKLTVTCSQNMNHEYMSWYRQDPGLGLRQIYYSMNVEVTDKGDVPEGYKVSRKEKRNFPLILESPSPNQTSLYFCASSTRQGQGKLFFGSGTQLSVL.

This chain uses TRBV28 with TRBJ1-2; D gene ambiguous. Looked up from germline, CDR1 is MDHEN and CDR2 is SYDVKM. With 5 bases removed from V and 2 bases from J, the gap between germline ends came to 3 bases. The CDR3 extends over 11 amino acids. CDR3 nucleotide sequence: TGTGCCAGCAGTAACAACTATGGCTACACCTTC. Its protein is CASSNNYGYTF.